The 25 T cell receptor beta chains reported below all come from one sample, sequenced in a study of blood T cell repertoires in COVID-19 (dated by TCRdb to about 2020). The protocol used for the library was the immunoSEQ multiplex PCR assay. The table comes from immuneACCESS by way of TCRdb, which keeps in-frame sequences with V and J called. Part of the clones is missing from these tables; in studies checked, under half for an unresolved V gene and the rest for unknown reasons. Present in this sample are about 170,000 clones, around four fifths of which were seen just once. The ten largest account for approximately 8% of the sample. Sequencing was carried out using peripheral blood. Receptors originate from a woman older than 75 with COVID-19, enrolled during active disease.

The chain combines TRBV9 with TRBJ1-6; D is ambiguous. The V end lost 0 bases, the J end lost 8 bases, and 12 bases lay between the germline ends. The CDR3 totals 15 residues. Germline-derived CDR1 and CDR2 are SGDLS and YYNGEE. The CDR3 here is CASSVGPHGDSPLHF. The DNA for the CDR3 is TGTGCCAGCAGCGTAGGGCCCCACGGGGATTCACCCCTCCACTTT.

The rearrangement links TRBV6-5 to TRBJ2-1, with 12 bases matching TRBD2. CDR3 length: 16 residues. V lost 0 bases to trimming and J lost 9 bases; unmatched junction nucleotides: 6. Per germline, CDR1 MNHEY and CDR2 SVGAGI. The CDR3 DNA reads TGTGCCAGCAGTTACTCGGGGCTAGCGGGAGGGGGTGAGCAGTTCTTC. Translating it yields CASSYSGLAGGGEQFF.

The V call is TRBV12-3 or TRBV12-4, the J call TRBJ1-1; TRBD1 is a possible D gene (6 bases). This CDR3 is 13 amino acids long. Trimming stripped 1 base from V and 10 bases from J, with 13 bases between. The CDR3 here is CASSLVEGVGAFF. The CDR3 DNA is TGTGCCAGCAGTTTAGTAGAGGGGGTGGGAGCTTTCTTT.

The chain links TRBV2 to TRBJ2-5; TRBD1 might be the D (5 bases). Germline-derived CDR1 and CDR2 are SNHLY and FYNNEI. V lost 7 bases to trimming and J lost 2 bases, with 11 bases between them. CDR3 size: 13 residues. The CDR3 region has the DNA TGTGCCAGCAACCCGACAGTTCAAGAGACCCAGTACTTC. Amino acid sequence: CASNPTVQETQYF.

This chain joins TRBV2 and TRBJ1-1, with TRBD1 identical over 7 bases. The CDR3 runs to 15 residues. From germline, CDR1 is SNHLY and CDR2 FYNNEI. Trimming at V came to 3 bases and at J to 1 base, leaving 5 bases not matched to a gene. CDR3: CASSEFGTENTEAFF. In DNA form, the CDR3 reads TGTGCCAGCAGTGAGTTTGGGACAGAGAACACTGAAGCTTTCTTT.

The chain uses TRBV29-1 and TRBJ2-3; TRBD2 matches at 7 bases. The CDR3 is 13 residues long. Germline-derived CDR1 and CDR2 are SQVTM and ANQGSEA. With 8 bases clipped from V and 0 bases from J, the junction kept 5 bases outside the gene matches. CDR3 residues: CSSSGASTDTQYF. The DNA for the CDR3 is TGCAGCTCCAGCGGGGCAAGCACAGATACGCAGTATTTT.

CDR3 in amino acids: CASSLAATLYNEQFF. The DNA of the CDR3 is TGCGCCAGCAGCTTGGCCGCGACTCTTTACAATGAGCAGTTCTTC. The gene calls are TRBV5-1 and TRBJ2-1, with D hard to call. The germline V gene has CDR1 SGHRS and CDR2 YFSETQ. V was cut by 0 bases and J by 4 bases, with 11 bases left in between. The CDR3 has 15 residues.

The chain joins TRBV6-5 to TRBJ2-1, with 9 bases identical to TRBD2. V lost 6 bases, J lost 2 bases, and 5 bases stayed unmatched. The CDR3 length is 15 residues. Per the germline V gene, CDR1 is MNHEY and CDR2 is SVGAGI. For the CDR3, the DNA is TGTGCCAGCAGGCTATCTAGCGGGGCCTACAATGAGCAGTTCTTC. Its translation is CASRLSSGAYNEQFF.

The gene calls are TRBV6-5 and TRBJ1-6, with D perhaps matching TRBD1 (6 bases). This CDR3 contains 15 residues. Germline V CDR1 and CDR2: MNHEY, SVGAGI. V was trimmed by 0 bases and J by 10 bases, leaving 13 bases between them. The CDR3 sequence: CASSYSQGPGSPLHF. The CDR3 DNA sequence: TGTGCCAGCAGTTACTCGCAGGGGCCGGGGTCACCCCTCCACTTT.

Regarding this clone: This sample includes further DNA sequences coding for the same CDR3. CDR3 nucleotide sequence: TGTGCCAGCAGTCCCCAGGAGACCCAGTACTTC. Translated, it gives CASSPQETQYF. The V call is TRBV7-6, the J call TRBJ2-5; D is undetermined. The CDR3 extends over 11 amino acids. V was pared by 6 bases and J by 5 bases, with 7 bases between. The germline V gene has CDR1 SGHVS and CDR2 FNYEAQ. Full variable domain (remainder filled in from reference TRBV7-6 and TRBJ2-5): GAGVSQSPRYKVTKRGQDVALRCDPISGHVSLYWYRQALGQGPEFLTYFNYEAQQDKSGLPNDRFSAERPEGSISTLTIQRTEQRDSAMYRCASSPQETQYFGPGTRLLVL.

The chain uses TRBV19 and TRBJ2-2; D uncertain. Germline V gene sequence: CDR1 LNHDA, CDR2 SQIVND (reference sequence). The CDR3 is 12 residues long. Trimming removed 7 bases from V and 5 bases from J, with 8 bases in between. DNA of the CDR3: TGTGCCAGTACTCAGGCGACCGGGGAGCTGTTTTTT. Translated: CASTQATGELFF.

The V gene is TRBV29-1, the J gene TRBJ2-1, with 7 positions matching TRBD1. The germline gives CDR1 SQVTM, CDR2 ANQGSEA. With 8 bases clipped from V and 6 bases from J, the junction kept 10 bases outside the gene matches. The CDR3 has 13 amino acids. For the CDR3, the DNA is TGCAGCACTATGACAGGGCTCGTCAATGAGCAGTTCTTC. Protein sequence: CSTMTGLVNEQFF.

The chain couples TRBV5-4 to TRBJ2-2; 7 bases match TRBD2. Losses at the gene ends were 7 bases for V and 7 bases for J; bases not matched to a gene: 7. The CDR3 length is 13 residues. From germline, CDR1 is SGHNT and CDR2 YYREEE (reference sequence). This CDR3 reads CASGREGIGELFF. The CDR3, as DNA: TGTGCCAGCGGGAGGGAAGGGATCGGGGAGCTGTTTTTT.

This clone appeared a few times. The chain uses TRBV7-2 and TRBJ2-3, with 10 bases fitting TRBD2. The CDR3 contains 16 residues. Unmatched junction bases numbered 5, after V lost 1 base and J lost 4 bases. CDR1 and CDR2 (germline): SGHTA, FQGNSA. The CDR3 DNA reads TGTGCCAGCAGCTTAGTTGCTAGCGGGAGTTCAGATACGCAGTATTTT. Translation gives CASSLVASGSSDTQYF.

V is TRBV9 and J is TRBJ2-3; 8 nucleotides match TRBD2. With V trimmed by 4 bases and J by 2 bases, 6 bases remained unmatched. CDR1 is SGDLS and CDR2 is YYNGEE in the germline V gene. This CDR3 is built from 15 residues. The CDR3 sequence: CASSPVGGATDTQYF. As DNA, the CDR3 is TGTGCCAGCAGCCCTGTCGGGGGGGCCACAGATACGCAGTATTTT.

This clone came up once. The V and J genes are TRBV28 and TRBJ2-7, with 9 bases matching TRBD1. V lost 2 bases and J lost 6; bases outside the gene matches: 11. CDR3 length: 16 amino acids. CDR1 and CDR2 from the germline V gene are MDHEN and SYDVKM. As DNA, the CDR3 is TGTGCCAGCAGTTTAAGGGGACAGGGAATTCGGGGCGAGCAGTACTTC. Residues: CASSLRGQGIRGEQYF.

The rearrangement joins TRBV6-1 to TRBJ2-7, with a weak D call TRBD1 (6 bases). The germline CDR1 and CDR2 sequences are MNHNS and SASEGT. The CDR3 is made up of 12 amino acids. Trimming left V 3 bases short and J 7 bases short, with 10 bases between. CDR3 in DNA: TGTGCCAGCAGTGAGAACAGGGAAGAGCAGTACTTC. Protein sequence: CASSENREEQYF.

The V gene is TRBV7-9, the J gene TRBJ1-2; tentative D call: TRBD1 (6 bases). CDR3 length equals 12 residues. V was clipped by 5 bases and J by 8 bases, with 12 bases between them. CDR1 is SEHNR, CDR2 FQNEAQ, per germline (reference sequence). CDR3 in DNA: TGTGCCAGCAGCCGTGATGGGGGCGGCTACACCTTC. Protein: CASSRDGGGYTF.

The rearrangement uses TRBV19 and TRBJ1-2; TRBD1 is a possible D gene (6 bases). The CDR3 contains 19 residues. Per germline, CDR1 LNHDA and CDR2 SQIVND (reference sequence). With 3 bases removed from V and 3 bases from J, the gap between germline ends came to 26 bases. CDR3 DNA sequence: TGTGCCAGTAGTATCCTGCGGTTCGTGAGGCAGGGGTTGGACTATGGCTACACCTTC. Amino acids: CASSILRFVRQGLDYGYTF.

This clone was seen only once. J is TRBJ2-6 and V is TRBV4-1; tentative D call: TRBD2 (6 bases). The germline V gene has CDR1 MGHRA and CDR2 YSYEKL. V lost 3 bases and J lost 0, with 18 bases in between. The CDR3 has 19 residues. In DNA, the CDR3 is TGCGCCAGCAGCCAGGGGGGTGGACGGTTGAGCTCTGGGGCCAACGTCCTGACTTTC. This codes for CASSQGGGRLSSGANVLTF.

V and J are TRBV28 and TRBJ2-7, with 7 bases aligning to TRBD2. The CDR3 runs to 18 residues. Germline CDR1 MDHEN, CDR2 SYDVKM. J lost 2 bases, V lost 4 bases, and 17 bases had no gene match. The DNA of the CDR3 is TGTGCCAGCAGTTCCCCGGGGGAGGCTTCGGGAGGTGCCTACGAGCAGTACTTC. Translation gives CASSSPGEASGGAYEQYF.

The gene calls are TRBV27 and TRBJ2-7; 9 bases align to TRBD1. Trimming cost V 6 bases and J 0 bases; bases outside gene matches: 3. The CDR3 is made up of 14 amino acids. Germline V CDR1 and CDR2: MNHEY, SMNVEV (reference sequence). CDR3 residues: CASRDRGSSYEQYF. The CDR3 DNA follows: TGTGCCAGCAGGGACAGGGGAAGCTCCTACGAGCAGTACTTC.

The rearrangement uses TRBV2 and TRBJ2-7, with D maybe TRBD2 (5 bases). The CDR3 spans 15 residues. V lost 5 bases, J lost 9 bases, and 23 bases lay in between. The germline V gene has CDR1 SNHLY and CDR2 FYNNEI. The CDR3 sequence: CASSYAGITIPGQYF. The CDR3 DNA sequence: TGTGCCAGCAGTTACGCCGGGATCACCATACCCGGGCAGTACTTC.

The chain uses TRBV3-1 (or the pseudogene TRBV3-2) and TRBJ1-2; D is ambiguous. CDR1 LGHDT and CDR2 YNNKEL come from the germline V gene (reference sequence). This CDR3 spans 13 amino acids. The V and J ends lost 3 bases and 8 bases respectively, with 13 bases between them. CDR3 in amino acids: CASSQTEAGGYTF. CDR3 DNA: TGTGCCAGCAGCCAGACCGAGGCGGGGGGCTACACCTTC.

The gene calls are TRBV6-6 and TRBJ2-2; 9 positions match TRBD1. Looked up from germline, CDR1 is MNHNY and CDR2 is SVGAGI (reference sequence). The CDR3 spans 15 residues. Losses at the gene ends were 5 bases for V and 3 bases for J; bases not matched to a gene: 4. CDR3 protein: CASSHRGRDTGELFF. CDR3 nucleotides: TGTGCCAGCAGTCACAGGGGGCGCGACACCGGGGAGCTGTTTTTT.